The source of this T cell receptor beta chain is a study of cytomegalovirus exposure and HLA in healthy donors. Overall study results and limits: In vitro testing confirmed a few CMV-associated chains as specific for CMV antigens. Most TCR sequences were uncommon, yet certain public TCRs appeared in many donors.

Comment on this clone: Its antigen is currently unknown.

The CDR3 has 14 amino acids. Trimming pared 2 bases from V and 1 base from J, leaving 8 bases between. Germline CDR1 is MNHEY and CDR2 is SVGAGI. Generated by immunoSEQ multiplex PCR, the TCRdb table keeps only in-frame clones and is missing some. In the table there are some 130,000 clones, approximately 84% of which are singletons. The donors were part of the validation cohort of over a hundred subjects. That cohort was separate from the first cohort, which comprised several hundred subjects. The clonotype was recovered from a man between 25 and 39 years old in good health and CMV-seropositive. Sequenced: PBMCs. This sequence joins TRBV6-5 and TRBJ1-1; D gene ambiguous. CDR3 protein: CASSYDQKNTEAFF. The CDR3 nucleotides are TGTGCCAGCAGTTACGATCAGAAGAACACTGAAGCTTTCTTT.